This entry lists 3 T cell receptor beta chains sequenced from one sample in a study of radiotherapy plus CTLA-4 blockade in lung cancer. Using immunoSEQ multiplex PCR, the repertoire was profiled, and TCRdb retains in-frame clones only, with some absent. Of tens of thousands of clones listed, approximately 83% were seen once; the top ten hold 0.65% to 1%. The specimen was peripheral blood, collected from a patient treated with radiotherapy plus ipilimumab. These receptors were obtained from a human donor with non-small cell lung cancer who had stable disease on radiotherapy plus ipilimumab.

The chain recombines TRBV12-5 with TRBJ1-5; D ambiguous. V lost 10 bases to trimming and J lost 7 bases, with 5 bases between them. Germline V gene sequence: CDR1 LGHNT, CDR2 FRNRAP. There are 9 residues in the CDR3. The CDR3 region has the DNA TGTGCTACGCTACAGCCCCAGCATTTT. It yields the protein CATLQPQHF.

V is TRBV28 and J is TRBJ1-2, with unresolved D. The length of the CDR3 is 12 residues. Germline lookup yields CDR1 MDHEN and CDR2 SYDVKM. V was cut by 3 bases and J by 8 bases, with 10 bases left in between. Here the CDR3 reads CASSLANQGYTF. The CDR3 region has the DNA TGTGCCAGCAGTTTGGCGAACCAAGGCTACACCTTC.

The gene calls are TRBV9 and TRBJ2-3; 8 bases fit TRBD2. The ends lost 3 bases at V and 4 bases at J; junction bases unmatched: 10. The CDR3 has 16 residues. The V gene's germline CDR1 is SGDLS and CDR2 YYNGEE. This chain's CDR3 is CASSGGSGRGPDTQYF. CDR3 DNA sequence: TGTGCCAGCAGCGGAGGGTCCGGGAGGGGCCCAGATACGCAGTATTTT.